These 11 T cell receptor beta chains came from one sample sequenced in a study of control samples from healthy donors and cancer patients. Sequencing used immunoSEQ multiplex PCR; TCRdb keeps in-frame clones, though not all of them. Of tens of thousands of clones in the sample, roughly 84% were seen once. Sequencing input: PBMCs. The source of these receptors is a man aged 55 to 70 with head and neck cancer.

CDR3 sequence: CASSLGWGQGNGYTF. In nucleotides, the CDR3 is TGTGCCAGCAGCTTAGGTTGGGGACAGGGCAATGGCTACACCTTC. This chain joins TRBV7-9 and TRBJ1-2, with 9 nucleotides matching TRBD1. The J segment lost 6 bases and the V segment lost 1 base, leaving 6 bases of the junction unmatched. The CDR3 spans 15 residues. The germline V gene has CDR1 SEHNR and CDR2 FQNEAQ (reference sequence). The variable domain in full, with the rest retrieved from reference TRBV7-9 and TRBJ1-2, is DTGVSQNPRHKITKRGQNVTFRCDPISEHNRLYWYRQTLGQGPEFLTYFQNEAQLEKSRLLSDRFSAERPKGSFSTLEIQRTEQGDSAMYLCASSLGWGQGNGYTFGSGTRLTVV.

This chain links TRBV12-3 or TRBV12-4 with TRBJ2-5; TRBD1 matches 7 bases. The CDR3 runs to 13 residues. V dropped 5 bases and J dropped 4; count of bases not matched to a gene: 4. The CDR3 sequence: CASSKTGVETQYF. CDR3 DNA sequence: TGTGCCAGCAGTAAAACAGGGGTAGAGACCCAGTACTTC.

The chain recombines TRBV28 with TRBJ2-7; TRBD1 might be the D (7 bases). The germline V and J ends were trimmed by 2 bases and 3 bases, with 11 bases remaining between them. In germline, CDR1 is MDHEN, CDR2 SYDVKM. This CDR3 contains 14 residues. CDR3 sequence reads: CASSLSRGVYEQYF. CDR3 bases: TGTGCCAGCAGTTTAAGCAGGGGGGTCTACGAGCAGTACTTC.

V and J are TRBV6-2 or TRBV6-3 and TRBJ2-7; no definite D call. V was shortened by 6 bases and J by 5 bases, with 20 bases between the two germline ends. Germline CDR1 is MNHEY and CDR2 is SVGEGT. The CDR3 is 15 amino acids. The CDR3 DNA sequence: TGTGCCAGCAGCAAACACCTTATCGCGATCGACGAGCAGTACTTC. Protein: CASSKHLIAIDEQYF.

This chain connects TRBV5-5 to TRBJ2-5; perhaps TRBD1 as D (5 bases). CDR1 is SGHKS and CDR2 is YYEKEE in the germline V gene (reference sequence). V gave up 1 base and J gave up 2 bases, with 9 bases separating them. The CDR3 sequence is 14 residues long. This chain's CDR3 is CASSLSTGQETQYF. The DNA of the CDR3 is TGTGCCAGCAGCTTGTCCACAGGACAAGAGACCCAGTACTTC.

V gene TRBV25-1 combines with J gene TRBJ1-1; no firm D call. This CDR3 is built from 13 residues. Germline V gene data show CDR1 as MGHDK and CDR2 as SYGVNS. V was cut by 5 bases and J by 5 bases, with 12 bases left in between. This CDR3 reads CASSRRDRTEAFF. The CDR3 nucleotides read TGTGCCAGCAGTCGCCGGGATCGGACTGAAGCTTTCTTT.

The CDR3 DNA reads as TGTGCCAGCAGCAAGCAGGGTCGAGAGGGCTACACCTTC. This encodes CASSKQGREGYTF. The chain carries TRBV9 and TRBJ1-2; weak D call: TRBD1 (5 bases). This CDR3 comprises 13 residues. Germline CDR1 is SGDLS and CDR2 is YYNGEE. The germline V and J ends were trimmed by 4 bases and 8 bases, with 15 bases remaining between them.

J is TRBJ2-3 and V is TRBV2; 8 nucleotides match TRBD2. The CDR3 covers 17 residues. Per germline, CDR1 SNHLY and CDR2 FYNNEI. With 8 bases clipped from V and 2 bases from J, the junction kept 15 bases outside the gene matches. The CDR3 sequence is CASSKQGGGFSTDTQYF. In nucleotides, the CDR3 is TGTGCCAGCTCTAAACAGGGCGGGGGGTTTTCCACAGATACGCAGTATTTT.

The V and J genes are TRBV29-1 and TRBJ2-2; 9 nucleotides line up with TRBD2. The CDR3 sequence is 14 residues long. The ends lost 4 bases at V and 6 bases at J; junction bases unmatched: 6. The germline CDR1 and CDR2 sequences are SQVTM and ANQGSEA. CDR3 DNA sequence: TGCAGCGTTGCCGGGGTAGCGGGAGCCGGGGAGCTGTTTTTT. Residues: CSVAGVAGAGELFF.

The chain joins TRBV5-3 to TRBJ1-2, with a weak D call TRBD1 (6 bases). TRBV5-3 falls under the ORF class, with uncertain function. The CDR3 sequence is 15 residues long. The V end was cut by 5 bases, the J end by 4 bases, with 18 bases between. Here the CDR3 reads CARRCRRGGGYGYTF. The CDR3 region has the DNA TGTGCCAGAAGATGCCGTAGGGGGGGCGGCTATGGCTACACCTTC.

This chain uses TRBV6-6 with TRBJ2-7; tentatively, D is TRBD1 (6 bases). The CDR3 consists of 13 residues. V lost 10 bases and J 7 bases, leaving 20 bases between the germline ends. The germline CDR1 and CDR2 sequences are MNHNY and SVGAGI (reference sequence). The DNA for the CDR3 is TGTGCCACCCAAGGGACAAGGCCGGGGGAGCAGTACTTC. Its translation: CATQGTRPGEQYF.